This entry concerns a single TCR beta chain. What antigen it recognizes has not been identified. It has no much larger one-base neighbor in the sample; base qualities were not kept. Spanning cysteine to phenylalanine, the CDR3 consists of 13 amino acids. The retained sequence is limited to the CDR3, 39 bases, with the frame set at the first base. Sequences SGHDT (CDR1) and YYEEEE (CDR2) are obtained from the germline V gene. The V end gives up 4 bases and the J end 6 bases, leaving 6 bases in the junction not matched to a gene. The sample belongs to a study of T cells and copy number aberrations in small-cell lung cancer (dated by TCRdb to the early 2020s). Background on the whole study: To relate T cell metrics to mutations and copy number aberrations, the same tumor regions underwent both TCR repertoire sequencing and whole-exome sequencing. Tumor TCR data existed for under 20 patients, while 14 patients had TCR data covering both tumor and normal tissue. What the work shows at the level of the full study, not this receptor alone: A small sample size, resulting from surgical resection being uncommon in small-cell lung cancer, limited the study, and the findings need validation. All specimens were formalin-fixed paraffin-embedded tissue, which is known to introduce sequencing artifacts. Lower T-cell density, richness and clonality were observed in tumors than in adjacent lung tissue, although the difference in density was not significant.

Donors were patients with limited-stage small-cell lung cancer who underwent surgical resection in Hangzhou, China, between about 2007 and 2021. All donors had upfront surgery without preoperative chemotherapy or radiotherapy, and none received immunotherapy before or after surgery. Each of the roughly 18 patients in the sequenced cohort was a smoker or a heavy second-hand smoker. Adjacent normal lung was collected at least 2 cm from the tumor margin and was morphologically confirmed by two pathologists to be free of malignant cells. Multi-region TCR-beta sequencing of resected limited-stage small-cell lung cancers and of tumor-adjacent lung tissue was performed to characterize T cell repertoire heterogeneity. Genomic DNA was extracted from FFPE tissue using the AllPrep DNA/RNA FFPE Kit (Qiagen). The immunoSEQ hsTCRB Kit was used with multiplexed V- and J-gene primers to amplify TCR-beta CDR3 regions from genomic DNA. Unique DNA barcodes were added in a second PCR, and the samples were pooled together with a negative control and a positive control. Pooled TCR-beta libraries were sequenced on an Illumina MiSeq with a 150-cycle paired-end protocol. Per the source publication's procedure: Adaptive Biotechnologies processed the raw sequencing data and produced a report containing normalized, annotated TCR-beta repertoires. T-cell density was calculated by normalizing TCR-beta templates to usable DNA, with usable DNA estimated through amplification of housekeeping genes. Richness was defined as the count of unique rearrangements, and clonality was defined as 1 minus Pielou's evenness. Here the immuneACCESS table is served through TCRdb, limited to in-frame sequences with V and J called. Missing clones are a known gap in these copies; in checked studies unresolved V genes cover under half, and the rest lacks a known reason. V and J calls and clone size are as listed in that table; D and trimming were resolved from the DNA. The sample yields thousands of clones; around 69% were counted once. The ten largest account for about 9.4% of the sample.

The sample consisted of normal tissue next to the tumor. The chain employs TRBV5-6 and TRBJ2-5, and TRBD1 matches 7 of the central bases. This TCR derives from an older woman with small cell lung cancer. Some clones in this sample may be carry-over from other donors' samples. The sequence in DNA is TGTGCCAGCAGCATGACAGGGTTGAAGACCCAGTACTTC. Its product reads: CASSMTGLKTQYF.